The 18 T cell receptor beta chains in this list originate from one sample, sequenced in a study of blood T cell repertoires in COVID-19. Sequencing was performed with immunoSEQ multiplex PCR; in TCRdb, only in-frame clones are kept and a portion is missing. The repertoire consists of fewer than 400,000 clones, with around 90% occurring once and the leading ten covering 4.5% to 5.5%. The sequenced sample was PBMCs or T cells enriched from blood (not recorded which). These receptors were obtained from a man aged 60 to 69 who had recovered from COVID-19.

The chain joins TRBV19 to TRBJ1-1, with D uncertain. The germline CDR1 and CDR2 sequences are LNHDA and SQIVND (reference sequence). Trimming took off 1 base at V and 5 bases at J, with 11 bases between the two ends. The CDR3 runs to 14 residues. This CDR3 is CASSIVFRETEAFF. The CDR3, as DNA: TGTGCCAGTAGTATAGTTTTTAGGGAGACTGAAGCTTTCTTT.

The rearrangement uses TRBV5-6 and TRBJ2-7, with TRBD2 as a possible D gene (5 bases). The CDR3 is 14 amino acids. Trimming took 4 bases from V and 1 from J, leaving 12 bases between them. Germline assignment: CDR1 SGHDT and CDR2 YYEEEE. The CDR3 loop reads CASSRDPASYEQYF. The DNA for the CDR3 is TGTGCCAGCAGCCGGGATCCGGCGTCCTACGAGCAGTACTTC.

CDR3 nucleotide sequence: TGTGCCAGCCTCATCGGCAGGGGATCCTCCTACGAGCAGTACTTC. It is translated as CASLIGRGSSYEQYF. The chain recombines TRBV7-2 with TRBJ2-7; possible D gene TRBD1, 6 bases. Trimming removed 8 bases at V and 0 bases at J, with 17 bases between. The CDR3 consists of 15 residues. The germline CDR1 and CDR2 sequences are SGHTA and FQGNSA.

This clone has just one count. The V and J genes are TRBV9 and TRBJ1-4; D is possibly TRBD1 (6 bases). There are 14 residues in the CDR3. V dropped 2 bases and J dropped 5 bases, with 10 bases sitting between them. The germline gives CDR1 SGDLS, CDR2 YYNGEE. The CDR3 sequence: CASSVLGANEKLFF. In DNA, the CDR3 is TGTGCCAGCAGCGTTCTGGGGGCAAATGAAAAACTGTTTTTT.

The chain is built from TRBV3-1 (or the pseudogene TRBV3-2) and TRBJ1-2; weak D call: TRBD1 (6 bases). CDR1 is LGHDT and CDR2 is YNNKEL in the germline V gene (reference sequence). The CDR3 has 15 residues. Between the trimmed V and J ends, which lost 2 bases and 4 bases, there was a span of 14 bases. The CDR3 loop reads CASSQSAARGYGYTF. For the CDR3, the DNA is TGTGCCAGCAGCCAAAGTGCAGCCAGGGGCTATGGCTACACCTTC.

This chain connects TRBV27 to TRBJ2-7, with 11 bases lining up with TRBD2. Germline CDR1 and CDR2: MNHEY and SMNVEV (reference sequence). CDR3 size: 20 residues. With 3 bases clipped from V and 2 bases from J, the junction kept 18 bases outside the gene matches. CDR3: CASSFSQADGLAGGTYEQYF. The CDR3 nucleotides are TGTGCCAGCAGTTTTTCGCAAGCGGACGGCCTAGCGGGAGGAACCTACGAGCAGTACTTC.

This sequence joins TRBV6-5 and TRBJ1-1; no clear D. Trimming removed 6 bases from V and 4 bases from J, with 12 bases in between. Germline V gene sequence: CDR1 MNHEY, CDR2 SVGAGI. CDR3 size: 13 residues. The CDR3 spells CASSRGSATEAFF. Here the CDR3 DNA reads TGTGCCAGCAGCAGAGGTTCGGCCACTGAAGCTTTCTTT.

The chain joins TRBV18 to TRBJ2-6, with D unclear. Deletions cut 4 bases from V and 0 bases from J, with 7 bases between. In germline, CDR1 is KGHSH, CDR2 LQKENI. The CDR3 is 15 residues long. This CDR3 is CASSRGSSGANVLTF. The DNA of the CDR3 is TGTGCCAGCTCACGAGGTTCCTCTGGGGCCAACGTCCTGACTTTC. Supplemented by reference TRBV18 and TRBJ2-6, the full variable domain reads NAGVMQNPRHLVRRRGQEARLRCSPMKGHSHVYWYRQLPEEGLKFMVYLQKENIIDESGMPKERFSAEFPKEGPSILRIQQVVRGDSAAYFCASSRGSSGANVLTFGAGSRLTVL.

The rearrangement links TRBV7-3 to TRBJ2-3; D may be TRBD1 (5 bases). There are 13 residues in the CDR3. Germline CDR1 reads SGHTA; CDR2 reads FQGTGA. The germline V and J ends were trimmed by 8 bases and 3 bases, with 12 bases remaining between them. The CDR3 is CASGHADTDTQYF. The CDR3 nucleotides are TGTGCCAGCGGACACGCGGATACAGATACGCAGTATTTT. The entire variable domain, with the rest obtained from reference TRBV7-3 and TRBJ2-3, is as follows: GAGVSQTPSNKVTEKGKYVELRCDPISGHTALYWYRQSLGQGPEFLIYFQGTGAADDSGLPNDRFFAVRPEGSVSTLKIQRTERGDSAVYLCASGHADTDTQYFGPGTRLTVL.

This chain connects TRBV21-1 to TRBJ1-2; the table gives TRBD1 as D, unverified against the DNA. TRBV21-1 is classified as a pseudogene. This CDR3 region has 13 residues. CDR3 sequence reads: CASSTTGNYGYTF. CDR3 DNA: TGTGCCAGCAGCACGACAGGGAACTATGGCTACACCTTC.

The chain recombines TRBV6-5 with TRBJ2-7, with a possible D match to TRBD2 (5 bases). There are 12 residues in the CDR3. V was cut by 4 bases and J by 3 bases, with 7 bases left in between. Germline values: CDR1 MNHEY, CDR2 SVGAGI. The CDR3 DNA reads TGTGCCAGCAGTTTCCGGGGCTACGAGCAGTACTTC. Encoded protein: CASSFRGYEQYF.

This chain joins TRBV19 and TRBJ2-1; 7 bases agree with TRBD2. This CDR3 contains 15 residues. In germline, CDR1 is LNHDA, CDR2 SQIVND (reference sequence). The trim removed 9 bases at V and 4 bases at J, leaving 12 bases unmatched. The CDR3 sequence is CASTKGLAVYNEQFF. CDR3 coding DNA: TGTGCCAGCACCAAAGGGCTAGCGGTTTACAATGAGCAGTTCTTC. Full variable domain (missing parts from reference TRBV19 and TRBJ2-1): DGGITQSPKYLFRKEGQNVTLSCEQNLNHDAMYWYRQDPGQGLRLIYYSQIVNDFQKGDIAEGYSVSREKKESFPLTVTSAQKNPTAFYLCASTKGLAVYNEQFFGPGTRLTVL.

The chain uses TRBV4-2 and TRBJ1-3; D not certain. This CDR3 contains 15 residues. Per germline, CDR1 LGHNA and CDR2 YNFKEQ. With 3 bases removed from V and 2 bases from J, the gap between germline ends came to 11 bases. The CDR3 here is CASSHEGGTGNTIYF. The CDR3 nucleotides read TGTGCCAGCAGCCACGAAGGAGGGACTGGAAACACCATATATTTT.

The rearrangement uses TRBV6-4 and TRBJ2-3; 7 nucleotides align to TRBD1. From germline, CDR1 is MRHNA and CDR2 SNTAGT. CDR3 length: 15 amino acids. The ends lost 6 bases at V and 0 bases at J; junction bases unmatched: 6. The CDR3 region has the DNA TGTGCCAGCAGCGCGGACAGGTATAGCACAGATACGCAGTATTTT. Residues: CASSADRYSTDTQYF.

The chain employs TRBV29-1 and TRBJ1-4; D is undetermined. This CDR3 has 13 residues. V gave up 5 bases and J gave up 4 bases, with 11 bases separating them. Germline CDR1 SQVTM, CDR2 ANQGSEA. The CDR3 sequence is CSVRRQRNEKLFF. Here the CDR3 DNA reads TGCAGCGTTAGGAGGCAGCGTAATGAAAAACTGTTTTTT.

The chain combines TRBV6-6 with TRBJ2-2; 12 bases agree with TRBD1. V trimming: 7 bases; J trimming: 8 bases; junction bases outside the gene matches: 11. The V gene's germline CDR1 is MNHNY and CDR2 SVGAGI (reference sequence). The CDR3 is 16 residues long. The CDR3 is CASMVLGQGAGGELFF. The CDR3 DNA is TGTGCCAGCATGGTTTTGGGACAGGGGGCTGGTGGGGAGCTGTTTTTT.

V is TRBV6-1 and J is TRBJ2-5; no clear D. CDR3 length: 13 amino acids. Germline assignment: CDR1 MNHNS and CDR2 SASEGT. V lost 1 base and J lost 7, with 10 bases in between. The CDR3 sequence is CASSEEASGTQYF. The CDR3 bases are TGTGCCAGCAGTGAAGAGGCCTCGGGGACCCAGTACTTC.

The V gene is TRBV28, the J gene TRBJ2-2; TRBD1 matches at 8 bases. This CDR3 is 14 amino acids long. From germline, CDR1 is MDHEN and CDR2 SYDVKM. V was pared by 8 bases and J by 5 bases, with 7 bases of the junction left unmatched. The CDR3 DNA follows: TGTGCCAGCTGTACAGGGGGGAGTACCGGGGAGCTGTTTTTT. Translated, it gives CASCTGGSTGELFF.